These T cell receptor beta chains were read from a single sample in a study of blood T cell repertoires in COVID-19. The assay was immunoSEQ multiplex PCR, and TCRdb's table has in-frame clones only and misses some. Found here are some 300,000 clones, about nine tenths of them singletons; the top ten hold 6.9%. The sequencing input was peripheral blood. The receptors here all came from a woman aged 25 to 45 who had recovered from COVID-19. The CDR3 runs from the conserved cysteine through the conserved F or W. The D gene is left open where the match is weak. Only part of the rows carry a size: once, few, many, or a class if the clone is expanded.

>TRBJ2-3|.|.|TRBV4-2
CASSQAQGHPTDTQYF
TGTGCCAGCAGCCAAGCACAGGGTCATCCCACAGATACGCAGTATTTT
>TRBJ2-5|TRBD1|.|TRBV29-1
CSVTGGLQETQYF
TGCAGCGTGACAGGGGGCCTCCAAGAGACCCAGTACTTC
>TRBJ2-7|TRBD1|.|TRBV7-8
CASSWTGVVYEQYF
TGTGCCAGCAGCTGGACAGGGGTTGTGTACGAGCAGTACTTC
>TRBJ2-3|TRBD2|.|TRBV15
CATSRGTSGGRGTDTQYF
TGTGCCACCAGCAGAGGGACTAGCGGGGGGCGTGGCACAGATACGCAGTATTTT
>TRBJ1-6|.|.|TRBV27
CASTPAPYNSPLHF
TGTGCCAGCACCCCAGCGCCGTATAATTCACCCCTCCACTTT
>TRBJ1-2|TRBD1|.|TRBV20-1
CSASPPTGTAYPLPAYTF
TGCAGTGCTAGTCCCCCCACCGGGACAGCGTATCCCCTCCCGGCTTACACCTTC
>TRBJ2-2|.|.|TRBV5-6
CASSAGLTNTGELFF
TGTGCCAGCAGCGCAGGACTGACGAACACCGGGGAGCTGTTTTTT
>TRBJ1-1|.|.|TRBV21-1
CASGLDTQAVTEAFF
TGTGCCAGCGGATTGGACACCCAGGCGGTCACTGAAGCTTTCTTT
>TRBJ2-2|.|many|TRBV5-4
CASSLQNTGELFF
TGTGCCAGCAGCTTGCAGAACACCGGGGAGCTGTTTTTT
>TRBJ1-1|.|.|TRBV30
CACQSLNTEAFF
TGTGCCTGCCAGTCGCTGAACACTGAAGCTTTCTTT
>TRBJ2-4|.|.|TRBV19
CASSLGGDPQENIQYF
TGTGCCAGTAGTCTAGGCGGGGACCCACAGGAGAACATTCAGTACTTC
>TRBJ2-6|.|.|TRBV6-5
CASRARGGANVLTF
TGTGCCAGCAGGGCTAGGGGTGGGGCCAACGTCCTGACTTTC
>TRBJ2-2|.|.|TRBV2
CASLPRNRVGPGELFF
TGTGCCAGCCTCCCCCGTAATAGAGTGGGGCCCGGGGAGCTGTTTTTT
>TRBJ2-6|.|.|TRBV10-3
CAITPSGANVLTF
TGTGCCATCACTCCCTCTGGGGCCAACGTCCTGACTTTC
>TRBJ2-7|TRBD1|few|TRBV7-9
CASSSGTGDYEQYF
TGTGCCAGCAGCTCAGGGACAGGGGACTACGAGCAGTACTTC
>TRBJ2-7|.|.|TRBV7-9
CASSPGMLYEQYF
TGTGCCAGCAGCCCAGGGATGTTATACGAGCAGTACTTC
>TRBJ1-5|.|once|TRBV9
CASSVGEISPQHF
TGTGCCAGCAGCGTCGGAGAGATATCGCCCCAGCATTTT
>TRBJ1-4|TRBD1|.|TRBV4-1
CASSQGKGQPNEKLFF
TGCGCCAGCAGCCAAGGGAAGGGACAGCCAAATGAAAAACTGTTTTTT
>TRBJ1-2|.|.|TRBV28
CASSSFDSNYGYTF
TGTGCCAGCAGTTCCTTCGACAGCAACTATGGCTACACCTTC
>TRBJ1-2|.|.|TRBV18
CASSSFKPGGYTF
TGTGCCAGCTCCTCTTTCAAACCCGGGGGCTACACCTTC
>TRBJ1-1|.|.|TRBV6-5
CASSYRGGAFF
TGTGCCAGCAGTTACAGGGGAGGAGCTTTCTTT
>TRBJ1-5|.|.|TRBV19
CASSIRDHNQPQHF
TGTGCCAGTAGTATTCGGGATCACAATCAGCCCCAGCATTTT
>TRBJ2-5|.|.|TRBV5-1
CASSFRTDQETQYF
TGCGCCAGCAGCTTCAGGACAGACCAAGAGACCCAGTACTTC
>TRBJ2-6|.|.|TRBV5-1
CASSLWPGNTGGANVLTF
TGCGCCAGCAGCTTGTGGCCAGGTAATACGGGAGGGGCCAACGTCCTGACTTTC
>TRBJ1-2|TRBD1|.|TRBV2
CASSKGQGGDYGYTF
TGTGCCAGCAGTAAAGGACAGGGAGGTGACTATGGCTACACCTTC
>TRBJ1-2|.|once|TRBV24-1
CATSETPPGKDGYTF
TGTGCCACCAGTGAAACACCGCCAGGGAAGGATGGCTACACCTTC
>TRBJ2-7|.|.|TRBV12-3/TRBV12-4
CASSFLETNEQYF
.
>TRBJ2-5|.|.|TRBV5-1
CASRVRQETQYF
TGCGCCAGCAGGGTTCGGCAAGAGACCCAGTACTTC
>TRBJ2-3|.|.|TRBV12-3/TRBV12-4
CASSPSNGATQYF
TGTGCCAGCAGTCCCTCGAATGGGGCTACGCAGTATTTT
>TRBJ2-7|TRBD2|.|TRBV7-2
CASRPSSGAPYEQYF
TGTGCCAGCAGACCCTCTAGCGGGGCCCCCTACGAGCAGTACTTC
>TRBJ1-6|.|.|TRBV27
CASSFAGAQNNSPLHF
TGTGCCAGCAGTTTTGCGGGGGCGCAGAATAATTCACCCCTCCACTTT
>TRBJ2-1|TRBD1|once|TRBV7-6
CASSLNDRAKYNEQFF
TGTGCCAGCAGCTTAAACGACAGGGCGAAATACAATGAGCAGTTCTTC
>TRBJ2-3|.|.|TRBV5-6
CASSFGGHGTDTQYF
TGTGCCAGCAGCTTTGGTGGGCACGGCACAGATACGCAGTATTTT
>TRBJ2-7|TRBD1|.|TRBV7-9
CASSLVMDRAKNEQYF
TGTGCCAGCAGCTTAGTGATGGACAGGGCCAAAAACGAGCAGTACTTC
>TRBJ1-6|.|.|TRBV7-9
CASSPGRNRGNSPLHF
TGTGCCAGCAGCCCTGGGAGAAACCGGGGAAATTCACCCCTCCACTTT
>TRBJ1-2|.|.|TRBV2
CASSEAGARGPSNYGYTF
TGTGCCAGCAGCGAAGCCGGTGCCAGGGGACCATCTAACTATGGCTACACCTTC